This T cell receptor (beta chain) emerged from a study of T cell repertoires in chronic hepatitis B (dated by TCRdb to the late 2010s). With respect to this clone: Its recognized antigen is unknown. No clone much larger than this one lies a single base away; base qualities are absent.

Receptors were amplified or captured by the immunoSEQ multiplex PCR assay. TCRdb retrieved this table from immuneACCESS and kept in-frame rearrangements only. Not all clones are present; in checked studies, unresolved V genes account for under half, and no reason is known for the remainder. The sample table contains over a thousand clones; only one count was recorded for approximately 79% of them. In total, the top ten clones hold about 8.7% of the sample. Measured from the cysteine to the phenylalanine, the CDR3 is 15 residues long. Only CDR3 DNA is held: 45 bases, read in frame from base 1. V ends up 3 bases short and J 9 bases short, with an unmatched junction base count of 6. Looking up the germline V gene (reference sequence) yields CDR1 MNHEY and CDR2 SMNVEV.

The receptor was derived from a human donor with chronic hepatitis B virus infection. The sequencing input was total CD8+ T cells from PBMCs. Rearrangement joined TRBV27 to TRBJ2-1; 12 central bases correspond to TRBD1. The nucleotide sequence is TGTGCCAGCAGTTTGACCGGGACAGGGGGCAGTGAGCAGTTCTTC. Its protein product is CASSLTGTGGSEQFF.